This entry describes one T cell receptor (beta chain). Its cognate antigen is unknown. The data were taken from a study of identical twins. The CDR3 runs to 14 residues. The V gene lost 0 bases and the J gene lost 4 bases, with 7 bases spanning the gap. The germline gives CDR1 MNHNS, CDR2 SASEGT. Study-wide results and limits: In drawing conclusions, the study used cross-sectional statistical analysis and did not follow the same donors.

TCRdb re-called the 5' RACE reads with MiXCR, one entry per CDR3 protein. The sample consists of 1.5 million to 2 million distinct CDR3 sequences, 25% to 35% of them appearing once. The sequenced sample consisted of cord blood. The rearrangement joins TRBV6-1 to TRBJ1-5; tentatively, D is TRBD1 (6 bases). The receptor comes from a newborn girl in good health. CDR3 coding DNA: TGTGCCAGCAGTGAAGCGACAGGAAATCAGCCCCAGCATTTT. Its translation is CASSEATGNQPQHF.